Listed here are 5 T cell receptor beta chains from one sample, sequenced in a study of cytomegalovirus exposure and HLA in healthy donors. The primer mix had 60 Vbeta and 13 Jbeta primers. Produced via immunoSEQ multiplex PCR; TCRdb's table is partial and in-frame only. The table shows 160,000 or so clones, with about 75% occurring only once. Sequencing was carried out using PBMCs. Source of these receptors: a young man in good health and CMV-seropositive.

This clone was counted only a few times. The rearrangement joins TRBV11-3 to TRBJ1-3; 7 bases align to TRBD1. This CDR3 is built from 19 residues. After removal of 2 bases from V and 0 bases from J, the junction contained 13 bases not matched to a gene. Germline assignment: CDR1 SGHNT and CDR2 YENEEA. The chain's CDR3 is CASSLRDRMLLFSGNTIYF. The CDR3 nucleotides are TGTGCCAGCAGCTTACGGGACAGAATGTTACTTTTCTCTGGAAACACCATATATTTT. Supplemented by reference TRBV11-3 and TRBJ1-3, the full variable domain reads EAGVVQSPRYKIIEKKQPVAFWCNPISGHNTLYWYLQNLGQGPELLIRYENEEAVDDSQLPKDRFSAERLKGVDSTLKIQPAELGDSAVYLCASSLRDRMLLFSGNTIYFGEGSWLTVV.

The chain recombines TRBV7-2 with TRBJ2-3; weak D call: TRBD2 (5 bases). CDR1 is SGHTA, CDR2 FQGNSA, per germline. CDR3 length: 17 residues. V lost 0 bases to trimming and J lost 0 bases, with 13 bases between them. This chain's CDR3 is CASSLAGGRVSTDTQYF. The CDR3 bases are TGTGCCAGCAGCTTAGCGGGTGGGCGGGTTAGCACAGATACGCAGTATTTT.

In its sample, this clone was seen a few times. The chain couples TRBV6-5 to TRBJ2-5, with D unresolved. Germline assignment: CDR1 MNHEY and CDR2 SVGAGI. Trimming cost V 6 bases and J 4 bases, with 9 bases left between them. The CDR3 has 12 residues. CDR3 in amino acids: CASSPSGETQYF. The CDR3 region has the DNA TGTGCCAGCAGCCCTTCAGGAGAGACCCAGTACTTC.

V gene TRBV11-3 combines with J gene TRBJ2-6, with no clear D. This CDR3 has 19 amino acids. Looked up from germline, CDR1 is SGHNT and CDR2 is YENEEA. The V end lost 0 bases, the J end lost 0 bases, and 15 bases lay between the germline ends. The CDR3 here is CASSLDPSRISSGANVLTF. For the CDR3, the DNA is TGTGCCAGCAGCTTAGATCCGTCCAGAATATCCTCTGGGGCCAACGTCCTGACTTTC. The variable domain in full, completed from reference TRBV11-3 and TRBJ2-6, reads EAGVVQSPRYKIIEKKQPVAFWCNPISGHNTLYWYLQNLGQGPELLIRYENEEAVDDSQLPKDRFSAERLKGVDSTLKIQPAELGDSAVYLCASSLDPSRISSGANVLTFGAGSRLTVL.

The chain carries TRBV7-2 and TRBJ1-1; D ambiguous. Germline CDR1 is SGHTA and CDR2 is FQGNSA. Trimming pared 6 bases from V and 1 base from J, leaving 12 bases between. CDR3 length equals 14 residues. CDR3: CASRGRVANTEAFF. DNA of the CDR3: TGTGCCAGCAGGGGGAGGGTAGCGAACACTGAAGCTTTCTTT.